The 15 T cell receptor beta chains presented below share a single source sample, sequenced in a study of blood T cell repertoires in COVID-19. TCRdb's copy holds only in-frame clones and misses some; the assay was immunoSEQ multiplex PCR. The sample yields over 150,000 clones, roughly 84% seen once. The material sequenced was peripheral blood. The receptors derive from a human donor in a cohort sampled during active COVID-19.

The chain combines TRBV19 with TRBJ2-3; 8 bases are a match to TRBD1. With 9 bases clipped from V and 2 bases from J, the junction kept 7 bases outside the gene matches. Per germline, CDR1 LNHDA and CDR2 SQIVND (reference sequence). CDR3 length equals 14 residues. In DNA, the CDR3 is TGTGCCAGCCGGCCAGGGGGCTCCACAGATACGCAGTATTTT. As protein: CASRPGGSTDTQYF.

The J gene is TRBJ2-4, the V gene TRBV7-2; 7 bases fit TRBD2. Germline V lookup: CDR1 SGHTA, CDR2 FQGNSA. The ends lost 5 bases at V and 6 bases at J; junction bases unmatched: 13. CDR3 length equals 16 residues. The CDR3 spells CASSLQGSGTPNIQYF. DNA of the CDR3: TGTGCCAGCAGCCTCCAAGGGAGCGGGACCCCAAACATTCAGTACTTC.

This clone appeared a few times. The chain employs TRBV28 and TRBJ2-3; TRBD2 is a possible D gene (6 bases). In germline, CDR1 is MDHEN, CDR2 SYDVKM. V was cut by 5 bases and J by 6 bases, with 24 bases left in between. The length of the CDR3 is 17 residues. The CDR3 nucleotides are TGTGCCAGCAGTCTCGAACCGGGACTTCTTTCAGCGGATACGCAGTATTTT. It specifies CASSLEPGLLSADTQYF. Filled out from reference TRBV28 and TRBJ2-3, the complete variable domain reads DVKVTQSSRYLVKRTGEKVFLECVQDMDHENMFWYRQDPGLGLRLIYFSYDVKMKEKGDIPEGYSVSREKKERFSLILESASTNQTSMYLCASSLEPGLLSADTQYFGPGTRLTVL.

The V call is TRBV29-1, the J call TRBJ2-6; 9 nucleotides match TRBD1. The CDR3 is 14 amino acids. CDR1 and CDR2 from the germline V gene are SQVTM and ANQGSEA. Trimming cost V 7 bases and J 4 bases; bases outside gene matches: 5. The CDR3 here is CSARTGAGANVLTF. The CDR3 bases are TGCAGCGCCAGGACAGGGGCCGGGGCCAACGTCCTGACTTTC.

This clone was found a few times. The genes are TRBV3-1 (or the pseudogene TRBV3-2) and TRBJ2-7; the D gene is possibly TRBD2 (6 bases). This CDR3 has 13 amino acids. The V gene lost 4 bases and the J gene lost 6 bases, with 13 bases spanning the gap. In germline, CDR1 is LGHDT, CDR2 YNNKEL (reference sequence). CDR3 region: CASSRRGTGEQYF. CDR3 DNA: TGTGCCAGCAGCCGGCGGGGCACCGGCGAGCAGTACTTC.

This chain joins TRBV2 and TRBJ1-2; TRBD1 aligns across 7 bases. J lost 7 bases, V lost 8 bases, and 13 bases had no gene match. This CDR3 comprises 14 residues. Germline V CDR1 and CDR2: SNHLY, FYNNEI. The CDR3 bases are TGTGCCAGCCAGCATCAGGGGGTGTTGAGTGGCTACACCTTC. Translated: CASQHQGVLSGYTF.

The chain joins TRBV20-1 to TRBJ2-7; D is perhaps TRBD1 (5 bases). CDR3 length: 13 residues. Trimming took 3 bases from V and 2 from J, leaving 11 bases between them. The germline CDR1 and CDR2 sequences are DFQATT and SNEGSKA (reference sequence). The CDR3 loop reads CSASGPGTYEQYF. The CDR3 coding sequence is TGCAGTGCTAGTGGTCCAGGGACCTACGAGCAGTACTTC.

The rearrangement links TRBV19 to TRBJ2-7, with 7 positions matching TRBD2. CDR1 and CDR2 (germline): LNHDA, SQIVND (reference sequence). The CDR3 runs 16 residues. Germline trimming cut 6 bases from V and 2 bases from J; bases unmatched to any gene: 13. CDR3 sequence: CASRAVGGNAPYEQYF. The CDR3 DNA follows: TGTGCCAGTAGAGCCGTCGGGGGGAACGCTCCCTACGAGCAGTACTTC. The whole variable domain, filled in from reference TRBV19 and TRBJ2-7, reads DGGITQSPKYLFRKEGQNVTLSCEQNLNHDAMYWYRQDPGQGLRLIYYSQIVNDFQKGDIAEGYSVSREKKESFPLTVTSAQKNPTAFYLCASRAVGGNAPYEQYFGPGTRLTVT.

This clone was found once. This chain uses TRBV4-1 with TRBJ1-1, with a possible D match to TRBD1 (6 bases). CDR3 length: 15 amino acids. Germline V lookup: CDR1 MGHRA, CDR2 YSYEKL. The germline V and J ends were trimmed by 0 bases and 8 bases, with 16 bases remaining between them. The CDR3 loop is CASSQEGTGTTEAFF. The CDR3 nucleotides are TGCGCCAGCAGCCAAGAGGGGACGGGGACAACCGAAGCTTTCTTT.

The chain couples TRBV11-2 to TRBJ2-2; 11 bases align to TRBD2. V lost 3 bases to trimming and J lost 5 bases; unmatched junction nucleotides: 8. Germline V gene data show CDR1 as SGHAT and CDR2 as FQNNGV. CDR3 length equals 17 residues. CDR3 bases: TGTGCCAGCAGCTTGGGAACTAGCGGGAGTTCGACCGGGGAGCTGTTTTTT. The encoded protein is CASSLGTSGSSTGELFF.

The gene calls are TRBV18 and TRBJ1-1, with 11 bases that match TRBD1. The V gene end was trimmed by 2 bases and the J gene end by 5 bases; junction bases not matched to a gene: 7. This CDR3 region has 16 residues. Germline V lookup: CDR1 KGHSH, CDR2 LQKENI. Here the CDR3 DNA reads TGTGCCAGCTCACCAAAGGACAGGGGGCGCGAAACTGAAGCTTTCTTT. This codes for CASSPKDRGRETEAFF.

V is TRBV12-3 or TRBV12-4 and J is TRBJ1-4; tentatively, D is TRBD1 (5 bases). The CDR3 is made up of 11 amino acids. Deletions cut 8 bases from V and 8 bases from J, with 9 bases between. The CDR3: CASGRGEKLFF. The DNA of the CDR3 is TGTGCCAGCGGAAGGGGCGAAAAACTGTTTTTT.

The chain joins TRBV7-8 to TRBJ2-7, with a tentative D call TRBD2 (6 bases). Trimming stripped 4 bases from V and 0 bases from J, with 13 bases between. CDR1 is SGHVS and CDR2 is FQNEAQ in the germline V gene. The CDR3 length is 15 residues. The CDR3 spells CASSSFLANSYEQYF. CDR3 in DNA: TGTGCCAGCAGCTCGTTCCTAGCGAACTCCTACGAGCAGTACTTC. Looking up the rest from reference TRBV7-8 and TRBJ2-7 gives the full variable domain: GAGVSQSPRYKVAKRGQDVALRCDPISGHVSLFWYQQALGQGPEFLTYFQNEAQLDKSGLPSDRFFAERPEGSVSTLKIQRTQQEDSAVYLCASSSFLANSYEQYFGPGTRLTVT.

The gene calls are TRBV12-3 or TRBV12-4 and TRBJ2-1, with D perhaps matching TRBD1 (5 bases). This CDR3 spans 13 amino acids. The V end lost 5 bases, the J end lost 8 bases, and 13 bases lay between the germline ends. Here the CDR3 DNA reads TGTGCCAGCAGTCTCTTATTGACAGATGAGCAGTTCTTC. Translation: CASSLLLTDEQFF.

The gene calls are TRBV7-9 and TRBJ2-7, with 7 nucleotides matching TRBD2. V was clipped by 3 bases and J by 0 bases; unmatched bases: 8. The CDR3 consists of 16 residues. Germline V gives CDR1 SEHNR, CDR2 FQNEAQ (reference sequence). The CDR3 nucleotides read TGTGCCAGCAGCTTTCTGGGGAGGGGCGGCTCCTACGAGCAGTACTTC. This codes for CASSFLGRGGSYEQYF. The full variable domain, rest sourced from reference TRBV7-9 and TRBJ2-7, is DTGVSQNPRHKITKRGQNVTFRCDPISEHNRLYWYRQTLGQGPEFLTYFQNEAQLEKSRLLSDRFSAERPKGSFSTLEIQRTEQGDSAMYLCASSFLGRGGSYEQYFGPGTRLTVT.